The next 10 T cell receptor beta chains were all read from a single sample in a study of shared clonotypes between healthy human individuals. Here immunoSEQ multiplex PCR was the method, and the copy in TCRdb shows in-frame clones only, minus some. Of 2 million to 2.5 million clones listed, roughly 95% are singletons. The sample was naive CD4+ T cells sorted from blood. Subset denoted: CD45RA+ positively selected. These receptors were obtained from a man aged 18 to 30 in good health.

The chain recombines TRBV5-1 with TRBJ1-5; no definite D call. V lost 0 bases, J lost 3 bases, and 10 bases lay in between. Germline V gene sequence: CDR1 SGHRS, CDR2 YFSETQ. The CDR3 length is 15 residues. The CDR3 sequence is CASSLDDPLNQPQHF. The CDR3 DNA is TGCGCCAGCAGCTTGGATGATCCCCTCAATCAGCCCCAGCATTTT.

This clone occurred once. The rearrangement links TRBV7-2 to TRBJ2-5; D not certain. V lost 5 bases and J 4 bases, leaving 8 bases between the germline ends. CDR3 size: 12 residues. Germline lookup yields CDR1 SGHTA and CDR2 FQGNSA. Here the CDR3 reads CASSPKGETQYF. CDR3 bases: TGTGCCAGCAGCCCGAAGGGAGAGACCCAGTACTTC.

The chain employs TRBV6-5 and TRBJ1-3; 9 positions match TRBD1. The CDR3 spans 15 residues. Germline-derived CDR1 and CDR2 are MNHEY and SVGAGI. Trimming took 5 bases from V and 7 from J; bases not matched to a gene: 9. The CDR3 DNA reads TGTGCCAGCAGTCAGCCCGGGACAGGGCGCAACACCATATATTTT. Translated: CASSQPGTGRNTIYF.

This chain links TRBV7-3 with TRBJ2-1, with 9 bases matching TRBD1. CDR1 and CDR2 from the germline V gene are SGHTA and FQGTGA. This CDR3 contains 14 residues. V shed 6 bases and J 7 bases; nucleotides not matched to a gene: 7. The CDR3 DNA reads TGTGCCAGCAGGCCTCCGGGACAGGGAAATGAGCAGTTCTTC. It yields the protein CASRPPGQGNEQFF.

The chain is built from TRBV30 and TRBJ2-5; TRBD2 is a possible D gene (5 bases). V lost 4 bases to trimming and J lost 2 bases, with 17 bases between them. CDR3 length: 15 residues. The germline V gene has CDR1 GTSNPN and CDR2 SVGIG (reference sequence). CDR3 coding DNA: TGTGCCTGGATTCCTCGGGGAAAGAATCAAGAGACCCAGTACTTC. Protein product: CAWIPRGKNQETQYF.

The CDR3 protein is CASSKEGPTYEQYF. CDR3 DNA sequence: TGTGCCAGCAGCAAAGAAGGGCCTACCTACGAGCAGTACTTC. The V gene is TRBV21-1, the J gene TRBJ2-7. TRBV21-1 is a recognized pseudogene. The CDR3 is 14 residues long.

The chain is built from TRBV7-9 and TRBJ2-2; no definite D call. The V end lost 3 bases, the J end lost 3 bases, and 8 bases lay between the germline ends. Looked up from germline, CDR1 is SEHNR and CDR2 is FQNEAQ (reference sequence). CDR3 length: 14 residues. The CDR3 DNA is TGTGCCAGCAGCTTCTACTTTGACACCGGGGAGCTGTTTTTT. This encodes CASSFYFDTGELFF.

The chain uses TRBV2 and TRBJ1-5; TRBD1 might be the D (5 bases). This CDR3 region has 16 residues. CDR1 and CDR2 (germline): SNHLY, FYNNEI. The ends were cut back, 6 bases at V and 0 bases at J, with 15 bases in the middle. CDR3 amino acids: CASSGERTNSNQPQHF. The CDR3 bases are TGTGCCAGCAGCGGGGAGAGGACAAATAGCAATCAGCCCCAGCATTTT.

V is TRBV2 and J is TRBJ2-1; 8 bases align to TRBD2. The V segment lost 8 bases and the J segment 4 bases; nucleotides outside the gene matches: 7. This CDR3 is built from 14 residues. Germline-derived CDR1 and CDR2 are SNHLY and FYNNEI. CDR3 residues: CASWSGRVYNEQFF. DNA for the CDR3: TGTGCCAGCTGGAGCGGGAGAGTTTACAATGAGCAGTTCTTC.

The CDR3 DNA is TGTGCCAGCGAGGAAACCAATTCACCCCTCCACTTT. Its translation is CASEETNSPLHF. The chain carries TRBV6-6 and TRBJ1-6; D remains ambiguous. Trimming took off 8 bases at V and 7 bases at J, with 9 bases between the two ends. The CDR3 length is 12 residues. Germline CDR1 is MNHNY and CDR2 is SVGAGI (reference sequence).